The next 8 T cell receptor beta chains were all read from a single sample in a study of T cells in Graves' hyperthyroidism and ophthalmopathy. RNA transcripts were the template for amplifying TCR beta CDR3 regions. The TCR CDR3 first-round RT-PCR relied on the HTBI primer set. TCRdb passed the multiplex PCR reads through MiXCR, listing each CDR3 protein once. The data contain roughly 170,000 distinct CDR3 sequences, about a sixth of them singletons. The sequencing input was blood. The receptors were sampled from a woman aged 50 to 60 with Graves' hyperthyroidism.

The V and J genes are TRBV12-3 or TRBV12-4 and TRBJ2-1; tentatively, D is TRBD1 (6 bases). The V end lost 6 bases, the J end lost 6 bases, and 9 bases lay between the germline ends. CDR3 length equals 12 residues. The CDR3 here is CASRTGFNEQFF. CDR3 sequence (DNA): TGTGCCAGCAGAACAGGGTTCAATGAGCAGTTCTTC.

A few counts support this clonotype. V usage is TRBV7-9 and J usage is TRBJ2-7; 8 bases map to TRBD1. Germline CDR1 and CDR2: SEHNR and FQNEAQ (reference sequence). The CDR3 extends over 13 amino acids. V was pared by 5 bases and J by 3 bases, with 3 bases of the junction left unmatched. CDR3 DNA: TGTGCCAGCAGCAAAGGGACAGGCTACGAGCAGTACTTC. Protein: CASSKGTGYEQYF.

CDR3 in amino acids: CASSFRVGNQPQHF. For the CDR3, the DNA is TGTGCCAGCAGTTTCAGGGTTGGGAATCAGCCCCAGCATTTT. V and J are TRBV28 and TRBJ1-5; weak D call: TRBD1 (5 bases). Per germline, CDR1 MDHEN and CDR2 SYDVKM. V was shortened by 3 bases and J by 4 bases, with 10 bases between the two germline ends. This CDR3 comprises 14 residues.

The CDR3: CASSVEGPDGYTF. CDR3 bases: TGTGCCAGCAGCGTAGAGGGACCGGATGGCTACACCTTC. The chain uses TRBV9 and TRBJ1-2, with D possibly TRBD1 on 5 matching bases. The CDR3 sequence is 13 residues long. The V gene lost 0 bases and the J gene lost 6 bases, with 9 bases spanning the gap. Germline V gene data show CDR1 as SGDLS and CDR2 as YYNGEE.

This clonotype has ten or more counts. The chain is built from TRBV3-1 and TRBJ2-3, with D perhaps matching TRBD1 (6 bases). Trimming stripped 7 bases from V and 2 bases from J, with 13 bases between. This CDR3 contains 14 residues. Germline V gene lookup returns CDR1 LGHDT and CDR2 YNNKEL (reference sequence). Here the CDR3 DNA reads TGTGCCAGCACACCGGGACACTACACAGATACGCAGTATTTT. Its protein is CASTPGHYTDTQYF.

This clonotype has at least ten counts. The chain uses TRBV11-2 and TRBJ2-1, with D possibly being TRBD1 (6 bases). The V gene's germline CDR1 is SGHAT and CDR2 FQNNGV. V gave up 5 bases and J gave up 4 bases, with 12 bases separating them. The CDR3 runs to 14 residues. The DNA of the CDR3 is TGTGCCAGCAGCGTACGAGGACAGTACAATGAGCAGTTCTTC. Translation: CASSVRGQYNEQFF.

This clonotype was observed at least ten times. The chain couples TRBV10-3 to TRBJ1-1; 7 bases fit TRBD1. The CDR3 is 17 amino acids. The junction had 11 bases not matched to a gene; V was cut back by 0 bases and J by 4 bases. CDR1 is ENHRY, CDR2 SYGVKD, per germline. The CDR3 DNA follows: TGTGCCATCAGTGAGTCGAGGATTGGGGACAGCCGCACTGAAGCTTTCTTT. Its protein is CAISESRIGDSRTEAFF.

The chain uses TRBV19 and TRBJ2-3, with D possibly matching TRBD2 (6 bases). Trimming left V 5 bases short and J 5 bases short, with 8 bases between. The germline CDR1 and CDR2 sequences are LNHDA and SQIVND (reference sequence). The CDR3 length is 12 residues. The CDR3 DNA reads TGTGCCAGTAGTTCCGGGGGAGATACGCAGTATTTT. Protein sequence: CASSSGGDTQYF.